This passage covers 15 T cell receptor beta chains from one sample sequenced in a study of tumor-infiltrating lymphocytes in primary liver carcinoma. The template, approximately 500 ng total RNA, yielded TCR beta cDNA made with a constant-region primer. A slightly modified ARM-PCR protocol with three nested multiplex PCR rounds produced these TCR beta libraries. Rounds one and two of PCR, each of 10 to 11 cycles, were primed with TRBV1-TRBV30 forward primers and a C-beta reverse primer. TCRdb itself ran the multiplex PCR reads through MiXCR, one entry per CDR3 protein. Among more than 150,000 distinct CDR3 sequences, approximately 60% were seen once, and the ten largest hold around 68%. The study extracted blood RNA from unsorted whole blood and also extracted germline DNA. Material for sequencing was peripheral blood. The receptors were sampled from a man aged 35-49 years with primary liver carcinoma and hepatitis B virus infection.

Here the CDR3 DNA reads TGTGCCAGCAGTGAGACTAGCGGAAAAAACAATGAGCAGTTCTTC. Encoded protein: CASSETSGKNNEQFF. The chain is built from TRBV6-1 and TRBJ2-1, with 9 nucleotides matching TRBD2. The CDR3 extends over 15 amino acids. Germline lookup yields CDR1 MNHNS and CDR2 SASEGT. J lost 5 bases, V lost 3 bases, and 5 bases had no gene match.

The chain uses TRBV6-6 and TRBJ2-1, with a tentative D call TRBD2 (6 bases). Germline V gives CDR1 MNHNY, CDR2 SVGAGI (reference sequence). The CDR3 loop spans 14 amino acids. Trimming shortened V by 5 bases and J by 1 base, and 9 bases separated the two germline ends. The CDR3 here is CASSPGLSYNEQFF. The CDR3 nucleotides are TGTGCCAGCAGTCCGGGACTGTCCTACAATGAGCAGTTCTTC.

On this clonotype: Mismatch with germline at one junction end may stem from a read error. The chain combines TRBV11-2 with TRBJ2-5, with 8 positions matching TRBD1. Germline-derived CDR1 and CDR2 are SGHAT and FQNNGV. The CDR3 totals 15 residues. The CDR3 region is CAGTPNTGGREIQYF. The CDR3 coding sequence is TGTGCCGGCACCCCCAACACAGGGGGTCGGGAGATCCAGTACTTC.

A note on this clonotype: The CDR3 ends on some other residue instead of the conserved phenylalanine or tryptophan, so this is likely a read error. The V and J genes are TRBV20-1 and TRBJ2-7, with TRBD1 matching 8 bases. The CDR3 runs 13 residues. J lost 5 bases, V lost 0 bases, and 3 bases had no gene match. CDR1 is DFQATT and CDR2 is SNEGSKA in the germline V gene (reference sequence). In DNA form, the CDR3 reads TGCAGTGCTAGAGATCAGGGGGCCAACGAGCAGTACCTC. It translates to CSARDQGANEQYL.

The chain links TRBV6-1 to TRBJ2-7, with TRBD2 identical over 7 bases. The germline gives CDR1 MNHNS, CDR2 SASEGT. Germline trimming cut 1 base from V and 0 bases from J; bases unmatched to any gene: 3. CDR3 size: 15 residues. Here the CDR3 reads CASSEDGGSSYEQYF. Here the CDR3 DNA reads TGTGCCAGCAGTGAAGACGGGGGGAGCTCCTACGAGCAGTACTTC.

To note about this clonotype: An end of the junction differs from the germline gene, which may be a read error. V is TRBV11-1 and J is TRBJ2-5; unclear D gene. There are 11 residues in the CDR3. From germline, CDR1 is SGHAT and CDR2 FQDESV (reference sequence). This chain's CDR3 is CTSSLQETQYF. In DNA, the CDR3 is TGTACCAGCAGCTTACAAGAGACCCAGTACTTC.

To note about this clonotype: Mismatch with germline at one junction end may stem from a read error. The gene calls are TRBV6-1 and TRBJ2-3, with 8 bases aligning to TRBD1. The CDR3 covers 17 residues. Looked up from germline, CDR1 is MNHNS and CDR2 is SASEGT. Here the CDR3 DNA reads TGTGACAGCAGTGCCGGACAGGGAATAGCAAGGACATATACGCAGTATTTT. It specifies CDSSAGQGIARTYTQYF.

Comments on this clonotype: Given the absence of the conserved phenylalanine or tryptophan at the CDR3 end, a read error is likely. The CDR3 nucleotides read TGTGCCAGCAGCTTACCCCCCGCAACTAATGAAAAACTGTTTCTT. This translates into CASSLPPATNEKLFL. V is TRBV11-2 and J is TRBJ1-4; no reliable D call. Trimming took 2 bases from V and 0 from J, leaving 7 bases between them. Germline V gene data show CDR1 as SGHAT and CDR2 as FQNNGV. The CDR3 totals 15 residues.

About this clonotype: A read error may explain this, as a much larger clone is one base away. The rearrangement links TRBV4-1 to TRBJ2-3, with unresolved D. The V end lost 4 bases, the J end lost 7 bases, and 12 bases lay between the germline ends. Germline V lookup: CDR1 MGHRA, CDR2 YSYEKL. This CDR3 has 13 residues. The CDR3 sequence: CASSLPETHTQYF. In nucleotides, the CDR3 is TGCGCCAGCAGCCTACCTGAGACTCATACGCAGTATTTT.

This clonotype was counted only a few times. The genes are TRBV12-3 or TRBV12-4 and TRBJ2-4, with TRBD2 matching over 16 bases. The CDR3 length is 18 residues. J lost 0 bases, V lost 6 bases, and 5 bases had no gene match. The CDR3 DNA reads TGTGCCAGCAGGGCGGGACTAGCGGGAGGGCCAGCCAAAAACATTCAGTACTTC. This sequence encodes CASRAGLAGGPAKNIQYF.

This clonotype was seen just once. The DNA of the CDR3 is TGTGCCAGCAGCTCCGGGCCCACTAGTTCCTACGAGCAGTACTTC. Translated: CASSSGPTSSYEQYF. This sequence joins TRBV5-6 and TRBJ2-7, with D maybe TRBD2 (5 bases). CDR1 is SGHDT, CDR2 YYEEEE, per germline. Trimming shortened V by 3 bases and J by 1 base, and 14 bases separated the two germline ends. CDR3 length: 15 amino acids.

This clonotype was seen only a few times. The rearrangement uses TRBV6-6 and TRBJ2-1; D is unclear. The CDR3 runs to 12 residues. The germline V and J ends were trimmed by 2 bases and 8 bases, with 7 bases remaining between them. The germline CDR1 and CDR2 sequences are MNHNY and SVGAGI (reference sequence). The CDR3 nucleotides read TGTGCCAGCAGTTACGTCTCGGATGAGCAGTTCTTC. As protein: CASSYVSDEQFF.

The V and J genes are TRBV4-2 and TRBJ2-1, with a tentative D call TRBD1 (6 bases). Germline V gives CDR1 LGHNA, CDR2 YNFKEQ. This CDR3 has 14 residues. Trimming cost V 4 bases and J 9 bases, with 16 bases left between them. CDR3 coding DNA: TGTGCCAGCAGCCCTTCGGGTGGGGGCACTGAGCAGTTCTTC. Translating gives CASSPSGGGTEQFF.

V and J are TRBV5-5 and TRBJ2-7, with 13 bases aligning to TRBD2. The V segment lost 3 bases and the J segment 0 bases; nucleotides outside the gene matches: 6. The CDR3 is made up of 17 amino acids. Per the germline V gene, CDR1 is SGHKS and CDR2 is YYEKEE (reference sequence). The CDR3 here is CASSSGTSGKGSYEQYF. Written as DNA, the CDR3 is TGTGCCAGCAGCTCCGGGACTAGCGGGAAAGGCTCCTACGAGCAGTACTTC.

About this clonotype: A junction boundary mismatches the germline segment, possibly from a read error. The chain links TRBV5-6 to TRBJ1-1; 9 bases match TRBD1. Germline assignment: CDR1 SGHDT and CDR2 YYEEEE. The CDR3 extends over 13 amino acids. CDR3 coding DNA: TGTGTCAGCAGCTCGACAGGGGGCACTGAAGCTTTCTTT. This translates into CVSSSTGGTEAFF.